This T cell receptor beta chain was captured by sequencing in a study of blood T cell repertoires in COVID-19. The CDR3 runs to 11 residues. The ends were cut back, 8 bases at V and 5 bases at J, with 6 bases in the middle. Germline CDR1 SNHLY, CDR2 FYNNEI. The protocol was immunoSEQ multiplex PCR, while the TCRdb copy is restricted to in-frame clones and leaves out a portion. Of under 300,000 clones listed, 84% are singletons. The sequence was collected from a woman aged 40 to 50 who had recovered from COVID-19. Sequenced: peripheral blood. The gene calls are TRBV2 and TRBJ1-4, with D tentatively TRBD1 (6 bases). Here the CDR3 reads CASGTNEKLFF. CDR3 DNA: TGTGCCAGCGGGACAAATGAAAAACTGTTTTTT.